The present T cell receptor beta chain was sequenced within a study of blood T cell repertoires in COVID-19. For the study at large: Samples representing acute and convalescent COVID-19 were sourced from the United States, Italy and Spain. T cells, B-cell-depleted T cells, or PBMCs supplied cDNA or gDNA.

Under the authors' procedure: Amplification of reference gene primers provided the estimated nucleated cell counts. Sequencing used immunoSEQ multiplex PCR; TCRdb keeps in-frame clones, though not all of them. V and J calls and clone size come straight from that table; D and trimming were deduced from the DNA. This table has approximately 290,000 clones, roughly 90% appearing once. This CDR3 is built from 18 residues. Losses at the gene ends were 0 bases for V and 7 bases for J; bases not matched to a gene: 12. Germline-derived CDR1 and CDR2 are SGHDN and FVKESK. Sequencing was carried out using peripheral blood. The rearrangement joins TRBV14 to TRBJ2-1; 10 nucleotides match TRBD2. The receptor was derived from a man younger than 45 with acute or convalescent COVID-19. The CDR3 sequence is CASSQDGQREGPPNEQFF. The CDR3 coding sequence is TGTGCCAGCAGCCAAGATGGGCAGCGGGAGGGCCCCCCGAATGAGCAGTTCTTC.